Listed below are T cell receptor beta chains from one sample, sequenced in a study of early T cells in non-severe SARS-CoV-2 infection. One entry per CDR3 protein, called by TCRdb with MiXCR from the 5' RACE reads. Of 97,000 or so distinct CDR3 sequences listed, about an eighth are singletons. Sequencing was carried out using whole blood. The receptors come from an adult who was a healthcare worker with PCR-confirmed SARS-CoV-2 infection or an uninfected control (not recorded which). The conserved cysteine and the conserved F or W are not part of the CDR3 here. Some rows mark clone size as missing; the rest say once, few, many or name a class of expanded clone.

cdr3_aa: ASSLPTTIASGYT
clone_size: many
j_call: TRBJ1-2
v_call: TRBV12-3/TRBV12-4

cdr3_aa: ASTSGVRSYNEQF
clone_size: -
j_call: TRBJ2-1
v_call: TRBV5-1

cdr3_aa: SAGGQNEQY
clone_size: -
j_call: TRBJ2-7
v_call: TRBV29-1

cdr3_aa: ATSERTQICPKNIQY
clone_size: many
j_call: TRBJ2-4
v_call: TRBV24-1

cdr3_aa: ASSLEMGVTGELF
clone_size: many
j_call: TRBJ2-2
v_call: TRBV7-2

cdr3_aa: SARPGTSAYTYEQY
clone_size: few
j_call: TRBJ2-7
v_call: TRBV20-1

cdr3_aa: ASSIQGSTGELF
clone_size: -
j_call: TRBJ2-2
v_call: TRBV19

cdr3_aa: ASSLEGIGNQPQH
clone_size: few
j_call: TRBJ1-5
v_call: TRBV5-6

cdr3_aa: ASSLGLAGVWEQF
clone_size: many
j_call: TRBJ2-1
v_call: TRBV4-1

cdr3_aa: ASSLNGADYNEQF
clone_size: many
j_call: TRBJ2-1
v_call: TRBV27

cdr3_aa: ASSPTPTSSSYNEQF
clone_size: many
j_call: TRBJ2-1
v_call: TRBV7-2

cdr3_aa: ASRTAQMNTEAF
clone_size: -
j_call: TRBJ1-1
v_call: TRBV6-5

cdr3_aa: ASSSGGRYEQY
clone_size: -
j_call: TRBJ2-7
v_call: TRBV28

cdr3_aa: ASSLGQGQAF
clone_size: many
j_call: TRBJ1-1
v_call: TRBV7-3

cdr3_aa: ASSFSPGFGNQPQH
clone_size: many
j_call: TRBJ1-5
v_call: TRBV7-2

cdr3_aa: ASSQRTGVPPHYYEQY
clone_size: few
j_call: TRBJ2-7
v_call: TRBV4-1

cdr3_aa: ASSYGTGFTEAF
clone_size: -
j_call: TRBJ1-1
v_call: TRBV6-5

cdr3_aa: AISVALGSYEQY
clone_size: -
j_call: TRBJ2-7
v_call: TRBV10-3